These 6 T cell receptor beta chains came from one sample sequenced in a study of cytomegalovirus exposure and HLA in healthy donors. 60 Vbeta and 13 Jbeta primers were used in PCR. Method: immunoSEQ multiplex PCR; TCRdb's copy keeps in-frame clones and lacks some. The sample carries roughly 100,000 clones, around 70% recorded once. Sequenced sample: PBMCs. These receptors came from a boy under 18 in good health and CMV-seronegative.

The chain links TRBV28 to TRBJ2-5, with 7 bases lining up with TRBD2. There are 13 residues in the CDR3. V lost 5 bases and J lost 1; bases outside the gene matches: 1. Germline lookup yields CDR1 MDHEN and CDR2 SYDVKM. CDR3 amino acids: CASSRGVQETQYF. Here the CDR3 DNA reads TGTGCCAGCAGTCGGGGGGTCCAAGAGACCCAGTACTTC.

The rearrangement links TRBV6-5 to TRBJ2-1; 10 bases agree with TRBD2. This CDR3 has 14 residues. Germline CDR1 and CDR2: MNHEY and SVGAGI. V gave up 9 bases and J gave up 6 bases; unmatched junction bases: 8. CDR3 DNA sequence: TGTGCCAGTCGGGCTAGCGGGAGTATCAATGAGCAGTTCTTC. It translates to CASRASGSINEQFF.

The chain joins TRBV28 to TRBJ2-3, with 8 bases fitting TRBD2. The germline V gene encodes CDR1 MDHEN and CDR2 SYDVKM. With 4 bases clipped from V and 2 bases from J, the junction kept 5 bases outside the gene matches. The CDR3 is 15 amino acids. The CDR3 DNA reads as TGTGCCAGCAGTTCACTAGCGGTATCCACAGATACGCAGTATTTT. It is translated as CASSSLAVSTDTQYF.

The chain joins TRBV30 to TRBJ1-1, with D possibly being TRBD1 (5 bases). The germline V gene has CDR1 GTSNPN and CDR2 SVGIG (reference sequence). CDR3 length: 16 residues. The V and J ends lost 2 bases and 0 bases respectively, with 16 bases between them. DNA of the CDR3: TGTGCCTGGAGTTGGGGCGGGGCAGCCATGAACACTGAAGCTTTCTTT. This sequence encodes CAWSWGGAAMNTEAFF. The full variable domain, in which reference TRBV30 and TRBJ1-1 provide the parts outside the CDR3, is SQTIHQWPATLVQPVGSPLSLECTVEGTSNPNLYWYRQAAGRGLQLLFYSVGIGQISSEVPQNLSASRPQDRQFILSSKKLLLSDSGFYLCAWSWGGAAMNTEAFFGQGTRLTVV.

The chain is built from TRBV6-5 and TRBJ1-6; D is unclear. The CDR3 has 14 residues. Germline V gene sequence: CDR1 MNHEY, CDR2 SVGAGI. V was shortened by 1 base and J by 7 bases, with 8 bases between the two germline ends. CDR3 in amino acids: CASSYYGENSPLHF. The CDR3 nucleotides are TGTGCCAGCAGTTACTACGGAGAAAATTCACCCCTCCACTTT.

The J gene is TRBJ1-1, the V gene TRBV5-1; D is ambiguous. CDR1 is SGHRS, CDR2 YFSETQ, per germline. Trimming took 1 base from V and 3 from J, leaving 22 bases between them. The CDR3 length is 18 residues. In DNA form, the CDR3 reads TGCGCCAGCAGCTTGTGGGAGTTCAATTGGTTCCCGGACACTGAAGCTTTCTTT. It is translated as CASSLWEFNWFPDTEAFF.